This T cell receptor (beta chain) was retrieved from a study of cytotoxic CD8 clonotypes in ibrutinib-treated CLL. At the level of the study: Recorded responses included approximately 25 partial and 2 complete; following median about 68 months, roughly 15 stayed remitted and 12 progressed. There were, on average, roughly 260,000 productive templates and 94,082 productive rearrangements per sample.

Study results and caveats: Measured clonality at baseline was greater than in age-matched healthy donors and tracked with circulating CD8+ T-cell counts. The study found public clonotypes uncommon, contracting or stable on treatment.

Points on this clone: Antigen: not known.

Some clones are missing from TCRdb's copy, which holds only in-frame ones; the method was immunoSEQ multiplex PCR. The table records tens of thousands of clones, approximately 87% of them present only once. In germline, CDR1 is SGDLS, CDR2 YYNGEE. V was clipped by 0 bases and J by 4 bases, with 9 bases between them. This CDR3 has 14 amino acids. The receptor was isolated from a human donor with chronic lymphocytic leukemia. The V call is TRBV9, the J call TRBJ2-3, with D possibly being TRBD2 (5 bases). Sample: PBMCs, taken after 24 months of ibrutinib treatment. CDR3 protein: CASSVDAGADTQYF. CDR3 bases: TGTGCCAGCAGCGTAGATGCCGGGGCAGATACGCAGTATTTT.